The sequence of this TCR beta chain was determined in a study of Graves' ophthalmopathy and Graves' hyperthyroidism. RNA transcripts yielded amplified TCR beta CDR3 regions. First-round RT-PCR with HTBI primers preceded a second-round multiplex PCR. Each CDR3 protein gets one entry after TCRdb re-called the multiplex PCR reads with MiXCR. The sample lists about 400,000 distinct CDR3 sequences; around 21% were seen once. Ophthalmopathy not arising within 18 months of follow-up defined hyperthyroidism as stable. This clonotype was counted many times. The antigen remains unidentified. From germline, CDR1 is LNHDA and CDR2 SQIVND (reference sequence). Losses at the gene ends were 7 bases for V and 7 bases for J; bases not matched to a gene: 15. The CDR3 consists of 16 residues. Study-level findings and limits: Most thyroid clonotypes with frequency above 0.001 were detected in blood too.

The chain combines TRBV19 with TRBJ2-7, with 11 bases that match TRBD2. The sequenced sample was peripheral blood. The TCR sequence derives from a woman aged 18-29 years with stable Graves' hyperthyroidism. The CDR3 region is CASILRGTSGDLEQYF. In DNA, the CDR3 is TGTGCCAGTATTCTGAGAGGGACTAGCGGAGATCTTGAGCAGTACTTC.